A single T cell receptor (beta chain) is shown here with its context. Its antigen is unidentified. Regarding donors, all were healthy bone marrow donors. The sample originates from a study of cytomegalovirus exposure and HLA in healthy donors. Study-wide findings and caveats: The authors later linked a missense DCLRE1C variant to TCR beta V- and J-gene trimming. An assumption of roughly uniform sequencing depth across donors underlay the presence/absence analyses. Specificity of a few CMV-associated chains for CMV antigens was verified in vitro.

PCR involved 60 Vbeta and 13 Jbeta primers. Sequencing used immunoSEQ multiplex PCR; TCRdb keeps in-frame clones, though not all of them. This sample carries 190,000 or so clones, 70% to 80% of them seen once, and the ten largest clones take 1.5% to 1.7%. Material: PBMCs. The sequence was obtained from a girl between 10 and 17 years old in good health and CMV-seropositive.

The CDR3 spells CSVDPSGQGTVWEQFF. The CDR3 DNA reads TGCAGCGTTGACCCAAGCGGACAGGGGACTGTGTGGGAGCAGTTCTTC. The V and J genes are TRBV29-1 and TRBJ2-1, with 9 bases aligning to TRBD1. Germline CDR1 SQVTM, CDR2 ANQGSEA. The J segment lost 10 bases and the V segment lost 3 bases, leaving 16 bases of the junction unmatched. The CDR3 runs 16 residues.